The 32 T cell receptor beta chains below come from one sample, sequenced in a study of memory CD4+ T cells and cytomegalovirus serostatus. Clones were sequenced by immunoSEQ multiplex PCR, and TCRdb holds only the in-frame ones, with some missing. This table holds 50,000 to 60,000 clones, over 75% found once. The sort gate was single viable CD3+CD4+CD8-CD45RO+ cells for memory CD4+ T cells. Sequences were obtained from memory CD4+ T cells from blood. Source of these receptors: an adult in good health and CMV-seronegative.

The rearrangement joins TRBV2 to TRBJ1-4; D uncertain. Germline V gene lookup returns CDR1 SNHLY and CDR2 FYNNEI. There are 14 residues in the CDR3. V gave up 5 bases and J gave up 0 bases, with 7 bases separating them. The CDR3 protein is CASSRGSTNEKLFF. As DNA, the CDR3 is TGTGCCAGCAGTCGAGGATCAACTAATGAAAAACTGTTTTTT.

This clone was seen just once. The J gene is TRBJ2-5, the V gene TRBV28; 9 bases are shared with TRBD1. Germline V lookup: CDR1 MDHEN, CDR2 SYDVKM. Trimming took 6 bases from V and 1 from J; bases not matched to a gene: 12. This CDR3 comprises 17 residues. This chain's CDR3 is CASRALPGQGSQETQYF. For the CDR3, the DNA is TGTGCCAGCAGAGCTCTCCCGGGACAGGGAAGCCAAGAGACCCAGTACTTC.

This chain uses TRBV5-4 with TRBJ2-4; 8 bases match TRBD2. The germline CDR1 and CDR2 sequences are SGHNT and YYREEE (reference sequence). The CDR3 is 16 residues long. Germline trimming cut 0 bases from V and 7 bases from J; bases unmatched to any gene: 9. The CDR3 here is CASSLDPGTRANIQYF. CDR3 coding DNA: TGTGCCAGCAGCTTGGACCCCGGGACTAGGGCGAACATTCAGTACTTC.

The chain recombines TRBV6-4 with TRBJ2-7; weak D call: TRBD2 (5 bases). CDR3 length: 13 residues. Germline-derived CDR1 and CDR2 are MRHNA and SNTAGT. Trimming pared 3 bases from V and 6 bases from J, leaving 12 bases between. Here the CDR3 DNA reads TGTGCCAGCAGTGATCTACTAGTTGGCGAGCAGTACTTC. Its protein is CASSDLLVGEQYF.

The gene calls are TRBV19 and TRBJ1-5; D is possibly TRBD1 (6 bases). This CDR3 has 13 residues. Per germline, CDR1 LNHDA and CDR2 SQIVND (reference sequence). V lost 5 bases and J 7 bases, leaving 12 bases between the germline ends. In DNA form, the CDR3 reads TGTGCCAGTAGTTATACAGGGAACCAGCCCCAGCATTTT. Its protein product is CASSYTGNQPQHF.

The chain employs TRBV7-2 and TRBJ2-7, with no clear D. The length of the CDR3 is 12 residues. V gave up 1 base and J gave up 3 bases, with 4 bases separating them. Germline V gene sequence: CDR1 SGHTA, CDR2 FQGNSA. The CDR3 DNA reads TGTGCCAGCAGCTTAGGAAGCTACGAGCAGTACTTC. It translates to CASSLGSYEQYF. Supplemented by reference TRBV7-2 and TRBJ2-7, the full variable domain reads GAGVSQSPSNKVTEKGKDVELRCDPISGHTALYWYRQSLGQGLEFLIYFQGNSAPDKSGLPSDRFSAERTGGSVSTLTIQRTQQEDSAVYLCASSLGSYEQYFGPGTRLTVT.

The chain recombines TRBV29-1 with TRBJ2-7; 8 nucleotides match TRBD1. With 5 bases clipped from V and 4 bases from J, the junction kept 4 bases outside the gene matches. The CDR3 runs to 12 residues. Looked up from germline, CDR1 is SQVTM and CDR2 is ANQGSEA. CDR3: CSVTRGQYEQYF. In DNA form, the CDR3 reads TGCAGCGTTACCAGGGGGCAGTACGAGCAGTACTTC.

This clone has more than one count but fewer than ten. V and J are TRBV9 and TRBJ2-3, with 10 bases lining up with TRBD2. The CDR3 sequence is 17 residues long. Trimming cost V 0 bases and J 1 base; bases outside gene matches: 5. CDR1 and CDR2 from the germline V gene are SGDLS and YYNGEE. The CDR3 reads CASSVAPAGGGTDTQYF. In DNA, the CDR3 is TGTGCCAGCAGCGTAGCCCCAGCGGGGGGGGGCACAGATACGCAGTATTTT.

This sequence joins TRBV2 and TRBJ1-6, with 10 bases lining up with TRBD1. The V and J ends lost 6 bases and 7 bases, in that order; junction bases with no gene match: 6. Germline V CDR1 and CDR2: SNHLY, FYNNEI. The length of the CDR3 is 15 residues. The CDR3 DNA is TGTGCCAGCAGCGCGACAGGGGGCGGAAATTCACCCCTCCACTTT. As protein: CASSATGGGNSPLHF.

This chain links TRBV11-3 with TRBJ2-5; 10 nucleotides match TRBD2. The CDR3 spans 18 residues. V was pared by 1 base and J by 2 bases, with 10 bases of the junction left unmatched. Germline assignment: CDR1 SGHNT and CDR2 YENEEA. CDR3 region: CASSLGRGSGGLQETQYF. The CDR3 DNA is TGTGCCAGCAGCTTAGGGCGCGGTAGCGGGGGGCTACAAGAGACCCAGTACTTC.

This chain connects TRBV4-2 to TRBJ1-5; D ambiguous. This CDR3 spans 14 amino acids. With 0 bases removed from V and 7 bases from J, the gap between germline ends came to 10 bases. Germline values: CDR1 LGHNA, CDR2 YNFKEQ. The CDR3 here is CASSQDGTGQPQHF. In DNA form, the CDR3 reads TGTGCCAGCAGCCAAGACGGCACGGGGCAGCCCCAGCATTTT.

The chain uses TRBV5-4 and TRBJ2-7, with a weak D call TRBD1 (6 bases). In germline, CDR1 is SGHNT, CDR2 YYREEE (reference sequence). The CDR3 spans 15 residues. Trimming removed 4 bases at V and 5 bases at J, with 19 bases between. The CDR3 DNA follows: TGTGCCAGCAGCGCCGGACAGTGGGTTTCCAACGAGCAGTACTTC. This encodes CASSAGQWVSNEQYF.

The rearrangement links TRBV11-2 to TRBJ1-1; the D is unclear. Germline CDR1 is SGHAT and CDR2 is FQNNGV. This CDR3 spans 12 amino acids. V shed 2 bases and J shed 3 bases, with 4 bases lying between them. Written as DNA, the CDR3 is TGTGCCAGCAGCTTATCAGACACTGAAGCTTTCTTT. Protein: CASSLSDTEAFF.

This chain connects TRBV15 to TRBJ2-3, with a tentative D call TRBD1 (7 bases). CDR3 length: 14 amino acids. The germline V and J ends were trimmed by 5 bases and 4 bases, with 13 bases remaining between them. Germline CDR1 and CDR2: LNHNV and YYDKDF (reference sequence). For the CDR3, the DNA is TGTGCCACCAGCGGAGGGCAGGGGGCAGATACGCAGTATTTT. This gives the protein CATSGGQGADTQYF.

This chain connects TRBV6-1 to TRBJ2-2; TRBD1 matches at 7 bases. The CDR3 covers 15 residues. Trimming at V came to 0 bases and at J to 5 bases, leaving 3 bases not matched to a gene. Germline V gives CDR1 MNHNS, CDR2 SASEGT. The CDR3 DNA follows: TGTGCCAGCAGTGAAGCGGTCAGGGGGACCGGGGAGCTGTTTTTT. Translated, it gives CASSEAVRGTGELFF.

The gene calls are TRBV7-6 and TRBJ1-1; TRBD1 agrees at 8 bases. The germline V gene encodes CDR1 SGHVS and CDR2 FNYEAQ. This CDR3 is 14 amino acids long. V shed 0 bases, J shed 5 bases, and the junction held 2 bases outside the gene matches. DNA of the CDR3: TGTGCCAGCAGCTTAGCGGACAGGGATACTGAAGCTTTCTTT. This encodes CASSLADRDTEAFF.

The CDR3 protein is CASSLGTGMNTEAFF. Here the CDR3 DNA reads TGTGCCAGCAGCTTAGGGACAGGAATGAACACTGAAGCTTTCTTT. This chain joins TRBV7-8 and TRBJ1-1, with TRBD1 identical over 7 bases. V shed 1 base and J 0 bases; nucleotides not matched to a gene: 2. CDR3 length: 15 residues. Per germline, CDR1 SGHVS and CDR2 FQNEAQ.

The V call is TRBV6-1, the J call TRBJ2-1; a weak D match, TRBD1 (6 bases). CDR3 length equals 16 residues. Germline CDR1 and CDR2: MNHNS and SASEGT. Trimming left V 3 bases short and J 2 bases short, with 14 bases between. This chain's CDR3 is CASSDRGSNTYNEQFF. CDR3 DNA: TGTGCCAGCAGTGACAGGGGTAGTAATACCTACAATGAGCAGTTCTTC.

This clone was seen only a few times. The J gene is TRBJ2-3, the V gene TRBV7-2, with 8 bases matching TRBD2. CDR3 length: 15 amino acids. V was clipped by 1 base and J by 5 bases; unmatched bases: 5. Germline values: CDR1 SGHTA, CDR2 FQGNSA. This chain's CDR3 is CASSLDGGAGDTQYF. The CDR3 nucleotides are TGTGCCAGCAGCTTAGACGGGGGGGCTGGAGATACGCAGTATTTT. Looking up the rest from reference TRBV7-2 and TRBJ2-3 gives the full variable domain: GAGVSQSPSNKVTEKGKDVELRCDPISGHTALYWYRQSLGQGLEFLIYFQGNSAPDKSGLPSDRFSAERTGGSVSTLTIQRTQQEDSAVYLCASSLDGGAGDTQYFGPGTRLTVL.

This clone was observed a few times. The chain carries TRBV6-1 and TRBJ2-2, with a possible D match to TRBD1 (5 bases). CDR3 length equals 14 residues. V shed 3 bases and J shed 4 bases, with 9 bases lying between them. Germline V CDR1 and CDR2: MNHNS, SASEGT. CDR3 sequence (DNA): TGTGCCAGCAGTGACAACAGGTTCACCGGGGAGCTGTTTTTT. This encodes CASSDNRFTGELFF.

V is TRBV6-1 and J is TRBJ2-7, with D perhaps given as TRBD1 or TRBD2 (6 bases each). Germline V gene sequence: CDR1 MNHNS, CDR2 SASEGT. V shed 0 bases and J shed 6 bases, with 15 bases lying between them. The CDR3 runs to 15 residues. For the CDR3, the DNA is TGTGCCAGCAGTGAAGCGAGGGGGGTAATTGGCGAGCAGTACTTC. It translates to CASSEARGVIGEQYF.

The chain links TRBV6-1 to TRBJ1-5; 8 bases are a match to TRBD1. The CDR3 contains 14 residues. CDR1 and CDR2 (germline): MNHNS, SASEGT. V shed 4 bases and J 7 bases; nucleotides not matched to a gene: 6. CDR3 coding DNA: TGTGCCAGCAGTGGAGGACAGGGCCAACAGCCCCAGCATTTT. It codes for CASSGGQGQQPQHF.

This clone occurred a few times. V gene TRBV7-2 combines with J gene TRBJ1-6, with a weak D call TRBD1 (5 bases). Trimming took off 4 bases at V and 7 bases at J, with 14 bases between the two ends. Germline CDR1 and CDR2: SGHTA and FQGNSA. This CDR3 region has 15 residues. CDR3 DNA sequence: TGTGCCAGCAGCTCCGATGGTAGACAGAATTCACCCCTCCACTTT. It specifies CASSSDGRQNSPLHF.

This sequence joins TRBV5-4 and TRBJ1-5, with 7 positions matching TRBD1. This CDR3 spans 13 amino acids. The V segment lost 0 bases and the J segment 12 bases; nucleotides outside the gene matches: 6. CDR1 and CDR2 (germline): SGHNT, YYREEE (reference sequence). The CDR3 region has the DNA TGTGCCAGCAGCTTGGACAGGGGAAAGAGCCAGCATTTT. As protein: CASSLDRGKSQHF.

The chain links TRBV2 to TRBJ2-1; TRBD1 or TRBD2 may be the D gene (6 bases each). The CDR3 consists of 15 residues. The ends were cut back, 6 bases at V and 4 bases at J, with 16 bases in the middle. CDR1 is SNHLY and CDR2 is FYNNEI in the germline V gene. This CDR3 is CASRDQLGGYNEQFF. The DNA for the CDR3 is TGTGCCAGCAGGGACCAGTTAGGGGGGTACAATGAGCAGTTCTTC.

The chain couples TRBV5-4 to TRBJ2-7, with D unresolved. V was pared by 0 bases and J by 0 bases, with 16 bases between. Germline V lookup: CDR1 SGHNT, CDR2 YYREEE (reference sequence). This CDR3 has 17 residues. The CDR3 bases are TGTGCCAGCAGCTTGGGTCGCCAAGAACGGCACTCCTACGAGCAGTACTTC. This gives the protein CASSLGRQERHSYEQYF. Using reference TRBV5-4 and TRBJ2-7 for the parts outside the CDR3, the full variable domain is ETGVTQSPTHLIKTRGQQVTLRCSSQSGHNTVSWYQQALGQGPQFIFQYYREEENGRGNFPPRFSGLQFPNYSSELNVNALELDDSALYLCASSLGRQERHSYEQYFGPGTRLTVT.

The chain uses TRBV5-1 and TRBJ2-1, with TRBD2 matching 9 bases. The CDR3 is 16 amino acids. After removal of 0 bases from V and 4 bases from J, the junction contained 5 bases not matched to a gene. CDR1 is SGHRS, CDR2 YFSETQ, per germline. Written as DNA, the CDR3 is TGCGCCAGCAGCTTGGGGGGTCTAGCGGGGTACAATGAGCAGTTCTTC. It encodes CASSLGGLAGYNEQFF.

This sequence joins TRBV2 and TRBJ1-5, with no clear D. The CDR3 length is 14 residues. Trimming left V 8 bases short and J 0 bases short, with 11 bases between. From germline, CDR1 is SNHLY and CDR2 FYNNEI. The CDR3, as DNA: TGTGCCAGCGGAGATGCAAGTAGCAATCAGCCCCAGCATTTT. Its translation: CASGDASSNQPQHF.

The chain carries TRBV5-4 and TRBJ1-1, with D unclear. The CDR3 runs to 11 residues. From germline, CDR1 is SGHNT and CDR2 YYREEE (reference sequence). V was trimmed by 3 bases and J by 1 base, leaving 1 base between them. CDR3 nucleotide sequence: TGTGCCAGCAGCTCGAACACTGAAGCTTTCTTT. It translates to CASSSNTEAFF.

The chain uses TRBV18 and TRBJ2-7; 9 nucleotides line up with TRBD1. This CDR3 contains 15 residues. The germline CDR1 and CDR2 sequences are KGHSH and LQKENI. Germline trimming cut 4 bases from V and 5 bases from J; bases unmatched to any gene: 9. The CDR3 loop is CASSLAGTGSHEQYF. CDR3 in DNA: TGTGCCAGCTCACTAGCCGGGACAGGGTCCCACGAGCAGTACTTC.

The genes are TRBV6-1 and TRBJ1-3, with TRBD1 matching over 10 bases. The junction had 8 bases not matched to a gene; V was cut back by 2 bases and J by 7 bases. Germline V gene lookup returns CDR1 MNHNS and CDR2 SASEGT. The CDR3 contains 16 residues. CDR3: CASSERDRGLRNTIYF. CDR3 coding DNA: TGTGCCAGCAGTGAACGGGACAGGGGTTTGAGGAACACCATATATTTT.

This clone came up a few times. V usage is TRBV2 and J usage is TRBJ1-2, with D unresolved. Germline V gives CDR1 SNHLY, CDR2 FYNNEI. The CDR3 runs to 15 residues. Trimming cost V 4 bases and J 6 bases, with 18 bases left between them. The CDR3 is CASSAGRGAVDGYTF. In DNA, the CDR3 is TGTGCCAGCAGTGCTGGGAGAGGAGCTGTAGATGGCTACACCTTC.